Below, one TCR beta chain is given with its context. These data belong to a study of blood T cell repertoires in COVID-19. Study context: T cells, B-cell-depleted T cells, or PBMCs supplied cDNA or gDNA.

Original analysis: For nucleated cells, counts were estimated from reference gene primer amplification. Clones were read by immunoSEQ multiplex PCR, and TCRdb kept only the in-frame ones, dropping some. From that table come the V and J calls and clone size; the DNA was used to work out D and trimming. The sample lists approximately 290,000 clones, around 82% occurring once. Trimming removed 4 bases at V and 8 bases at J, with 23 bases between. Germline V gene lookup returns CDR1 KGHSH and CDR2 LQKENI. The CDR3 length is 17 residues. The receptor was derived from a human donor with COVID-19, enrolled during active disease. The donor label of this sample is uncertain. This chain joins TRBV18 and TRBJ2-2; maybe TRBD2 (5 bases). The sequenced material came from peripheral blood. The CDR3 sequence: CASSRMVSAILQGELFF. CDR3 sequence (DNA): TGTGCCAGCTCACGGATGGTTAGCGCTATACTGCAAGGGGAGCTGTTTTTT.